The 22 T cell receptor beta chains below come from one sample, sequenced in a study of OX40 agonist ivuxolimab in advanced cancers. Clones were sequenced by immunoSEQ multiplex PCR, and TCRdb holds only the in-frame ones, with some missing. The repertoire holds roughly 32,000 clones, with roughly 76% as singletons. The input for sequencing was CD4+ or CD8+ T cells sorted from blood, taken in a trial of the OX40 agonist ivuxolimab. Receptors were obtained from an adult with an advanced solid tumor such as melanoma, head and neck, liver or kidney cancer.

The chain uses TRBV27 and TRBJ2-7, with 10 bases identical to TRBD2. This CDR3 has 15 residues. Germline CDR1 MNHEY, CDR2 SMNVEV (reference sequence). Trimming at V came to 2 bases and at J to 5 bases, leaving 6 bases not matched to a gene. The CDR3 loop is CASSLASSGSNEQYF. In nucleotides, the CDR3 is TGTGCCAGCAGTTTAGCATCTAGCGGGAGCAACGAGCAGTACTTC.

The V gene is TRBV6-5, the J gene TRBJ2-3; D remains ambiguous. V was shortened by 6 bases and J by 9 bases, with 19 bases between the two germline ends. The CDR3 is 14 amino acids. Per the germline V gene, CDR1 is MNHEY and CDR2 is SVGAGI. CDR3 protein: CASSRADLRITQYF. In DNA, the CDR3 is TGTGCCAGCAGCCGTGCTGACCTACGCATAACGCAGTATTTT.

V is TRBV6-5 and J is TRBJ1-5; D may be TRBD1 (5 bases). Trimming left V 2 bases short and J 7 bases short, with 9 bases between. This CDR3 is built from 13 residues. Germline assignment: CDR1 MNHEY and CDR2 SVGAGI. The CDR3 bases are TGTGCCAGCAGTTACGCCAGGGAACAGCCCCAGCATTTT. Translation gives CASSYAREQPQHF.

This chain uses TRBV13 with TRBJ1-1; D gene ambiguous. Germline CDR1 PRHDT, CDR2 FYEKMQ (reference sequence). The length of the CDR3 is 14 residues. V was cut by 4 bases and J by 1 base, with 10 bases left in between. This CDR3 is CASSSRGSNTEAFF. In DNA, the CDR3 is TGTGCCAGCAGCTCCCGCGGGTCGAACACTGAAGCTTTCTTT.

The V call is TRBV7-2, the J call TRBJ2-7, with D possibly TRBD1 on 6 matching bases. The CDR3 runs to 16 residues. Germline CDR1 and CDR2: SGHTA and FQGNSA. The V gene lost 1 base and the J gene lost 5 bases, with 18 bases spanning the gap. CDR3 residues: CASSLVIFSGAHEQYF. The CDR3 DNA follows: TGTGCCAGCAGCTTAGTTATATTTTCAGGGGCCCACGAGCAGTACTTC.

V is TRBV30 and J is TRBJ2-2; TRBD2 might be the D (5 bases). The germline gives CDR1 GTSNPN, CDR2 SVGIG (reference sequence). Trimming stripped 0 bases from V and 0 bases from J, with 17 bases between. The length of the CDR3 is 18 residues. CDR3: CAWSVRGAAFSNTGELFF. In DNA, the CDR3 is TGTGCCTGGAGTGTACGGGGAGCGGCCTTCTCGAACACCGGGGAGCTGTTTTTT.

This chain links TRBV18 with TRBJ2-6; TRBD1 is a possible D gene (6 bases). The V gene's germline CDR1 is KGHSH and CDR2 LQKENI. The V and J ends lost 3 bases and 0 bases respectively, with 15 bases between them. The CDR3 has 18 amino acids. The CDR3 nucleotides read TGTGCCAGCTCACCGACCGGGACACAATACTCTGGGGCCAACGTCCTGACTTTC. This translates into CASSPTGTQYSGANVLTF.

The chain uses TRBV7-2 and TRBJ1-4; weak D call: TRBD1 (5 bases). The CDR3 is 15 residues long. The V and J ends lost 5 bases and 6 bases respectively, with 16 bases between them. CDR1 SGHTA and CDR2 FQGNSA come from the germline V gene. The CDR3 protein is CASSESGISYEKLFF. CDR3 nucleotide sequence: TGTGCCAGCAGCGAGTCAGGGATTTCGTATGAAAAACTGTTTTTT.

J is TRBJ2-7 and V is TRBV19; 7 bases fit TRBD2. Trimming took 3 bases from V and 0 from J; bases not matched to a gene: 5. CDR1 is LNHDA, CDR2 SQIVND, per germline (reference sequence). The CDR3 runs to 15 residues. CDR3 protein: CASSIGGSNSYEQYF. Written as DNA, the CDR3 is TGTGCCAGTAGTATCGGGGGGTCAAACTCCTACGAGCAGTACTTC.

This sequence joins TRBV18 and TRBJ1-2, with D unresolved. CDR3 size: 13 residues. Germline CDR1 KGHSH, CDR2 LQKENI. Trimming removed 2 bases at V and 5 bases at J, with 9 bases between. As DNA, the CDR3 is TGTGCCAGCTCACCAGTGCGTGAGTATGGCTACACCTTC. As protein: CASSPVREYGYTF.

V usage is TRBV2 and J usage is TRBJ2-7; 13 positions match TRBD2. The junction had 9 bases not matched to a gene; V was cut back by 5 bases and J by 2 bases. CDR1 is SNHLY and CDR2 is FYNNEI in the germline V gene. The CDR3 totals 17 residues. The CDR3 loop is CASSYPGTSGNPYEQYF. The CDR3 DNA reads TGTGCCAGCAGTTATCCCGGGACTAGCGGGAACCCCTACGAGCAGTACTTC.

The rearrangement joins TRBV6-4 to TRBJ1-1; 7 bases align to TRBD1. Per the germline V gene, CDR1 is MRHNA and CDR2 is SNTAGT. The CDR3 has 13 residues. V dropped 4 bases and J dropped 4; count of bases not matched to a gene: 3. CDR3 bases: TGTGCCAGCAGTGTCCAGGGGGGCACTGAAGCTTTCTTT. Translating it yields CASSVQGGTEAFF.

The gene calls are TRBV10-3 and TRBJ2-1, with 11 bases identical to TRBD2. With V trimmed by 6 bases and J by 5 bases, 9 bases remained unmatched. Germline CDR1 and CDR2: ENHRY and SYGVKD. This CDR3 spans 16 amino acids. CDR3 protein: CAIRVPGTSGNNEQFF. The CDR3 DNA reads as TGTGCCATCAGAGTACCCGGGACTAGCGGAAACAATGAGCAGTTCTTC.

This clone was seen a few times. This chain uses TRBV11-2 with TRBJ2-5, with 10 bases fitting TRBD2. CDR1 is SGHAT and CDR2 is FQNNGV in the germline V gene. The CDR3 loop spans 15 amino acids. After removal of 4 bases from V and 4 bases from J, the junction contained 6 bases not matched to a gene. CDR3 coding DNA: TGTGCCAGCAGCTCTCTAGCGGGAGTAGGAGAGACCCAGTACTTC. This encodes CASSSLAGVGETQYF.

This clone was seen a handful of times. The chain has TRBV12-5 and TRBJ2-1, with 11 bases aligning to TRBD2. This CDR3 has 14 residues. Germline V gene lookup returns CDR1 LGHNT and CDR2 FRNRAP. Losses at the gene ends were 8 bases for V and 4 bases for J; bases not matched to a gene: 4. As DNA, the CDR3 is TGTGCTAGTTCCGGGACTAGCGGATACAATGAGCAGTTCTTC. It specifies CASSGTSGYNEQFF. Full variable domain (missing parts from reference TRBV12-5 and TRBJ2-1): DARVTQTPRHKVTEMGQEVTMRCQPILGHNTVFWYRQTMMQGLELLAYFRNRAPLDDSGMPKDRFSAEMPDATLATLKIQPSEPRDSAVYFCASSGTSGYNEQFFGPGTRLTVL.

This clone was seen just once. The J gene is TRBJ2-7, the V gene TRBV7-9; D tentatively reads TRBD1 or TRBD2 (5 bases each). Trimming pared 4 bases from V and 6 bases from J, leaving 16 bases between. Germline CDR1 SEHNR, CDR2 FQNEAQ (reference sequence). The CDR3 loop spans 14 amino acids. CDR3 amino acids: CASSSGTQWSEQYF. The CDR3 coding sequence is TGTGCCAGCAGCTCGGGGACCCAATGGAGCGAGCAGTACTTC.

This chain connects TRBV28 to TRBJ2-1; TRBD2 is a possible D gene (6 bases). Germline V gene sequence: CDR1 MDHEN, CDR2 SYDVKM. The CDR3 length is 14 residues. V gave up 8 bases and J gave up 9 bases, with 20 bases separating them. CDR3 residues: CASRLWDSGTEQFF. DNA of the CDR3: TGTGCCAGCCGTCTGTGGGACTCTGGGACTGAGCAGTTCTTC.

The chain combines TRBV7-5 with TRBJ1-1; the DNA was not compared with TRBD1, the D call given in the table. TRBV7-5 is listed as a pseudogene. This CDR3 spans 13 amino acids. CDR3 amino acids: CVRSLTRGLEAFF. The CDR3 nucleotides are TGTGTCAGAAGCTTAACCAGGGGGCTAGAAGCTTTCTTT.

The chain couples TRBV7-2 to TRBJ2-1; no firm D call. Trimming removed 4 bases from V and 1 base from J, with 11 bases in between. The CDR3 contains 15 residues. CDR1 is SGHTA and CDR2 is FQGNSA in the germline V gene. The CDR3 bases are TGTGCCAGCAGCTATGGGGTCGATTCCTACAATGAGCAGTTCTTC. This codes for CASSYGVDSYNEQFF.

The J gene is TRBJ2-5, the V gene TRBV29-1; D is possibly TRBD1 or TRBD2 (6 bases each). V dropped 5 bases and J dropped 5 bases, with 15 bases sitting between them. Germline lookup yields CDR1 SQVTM and CDR2 ANQGSEA. The CDR3 sequence is 13 residues long. This chain's CDR3 is CSVLGGARETQYF. As DNA, the CDR3 is TGCAGCGTTCTCGGGGGCGCAAGGGAGACCCAGTACTTC.

V and J are TRBV27 and TRBJ2-1, with TRBD2 matching 8 bases. Looked up from germline, CDR1 is MNHEY and CDR2 is SMNVEV (reference sequence). The CDR3 is made up of 18 amino acids. V dropped 5 bases and J dropped 3; count of bases not matched to a gene: 15. The CDR3 spells CASSRSLGGGRFYNEQFF. The CDR3 coding sequence is TGTGCCAGCAGTCGCTCCCTGGGGGGCGGGAGGTTCTACAATGAGCAGTTCTTC.

The chain employs TRBV5-1 and TRBJ1-4; a possible D gene is TRBD1 (5 bases). The V end lost 0 bases, the J end lost 4 bases, and 10 bases lay between the germline ends. Per germline, CDR1 SGHRS and CDR2 YFSETQ. The length of the CDR3 is 15 residues. The CDR3 is CASSLGQGYNEKLFF. CDR3 coding DNA: TGCGCCAGCAGCTTGGGGCAGGGATATAATGAAAAACTGTTTTTT.